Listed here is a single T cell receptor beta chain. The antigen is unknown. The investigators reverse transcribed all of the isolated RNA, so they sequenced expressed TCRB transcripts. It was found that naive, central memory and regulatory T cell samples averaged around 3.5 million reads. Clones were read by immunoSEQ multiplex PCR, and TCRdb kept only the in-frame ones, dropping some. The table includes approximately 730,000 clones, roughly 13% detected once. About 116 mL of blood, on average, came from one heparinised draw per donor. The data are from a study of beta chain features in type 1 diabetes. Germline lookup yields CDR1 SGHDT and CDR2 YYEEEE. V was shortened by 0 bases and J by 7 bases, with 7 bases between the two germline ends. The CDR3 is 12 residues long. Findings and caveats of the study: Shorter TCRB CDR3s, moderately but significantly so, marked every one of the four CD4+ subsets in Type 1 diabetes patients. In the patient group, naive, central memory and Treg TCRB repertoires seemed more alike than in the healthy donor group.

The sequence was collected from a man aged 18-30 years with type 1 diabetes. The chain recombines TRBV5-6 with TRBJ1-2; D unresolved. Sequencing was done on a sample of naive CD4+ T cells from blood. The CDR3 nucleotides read TGTGCCAGCAGCTTGGGGGTTGGTGGCTACACCTTC. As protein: CASSLGVGGYTF.